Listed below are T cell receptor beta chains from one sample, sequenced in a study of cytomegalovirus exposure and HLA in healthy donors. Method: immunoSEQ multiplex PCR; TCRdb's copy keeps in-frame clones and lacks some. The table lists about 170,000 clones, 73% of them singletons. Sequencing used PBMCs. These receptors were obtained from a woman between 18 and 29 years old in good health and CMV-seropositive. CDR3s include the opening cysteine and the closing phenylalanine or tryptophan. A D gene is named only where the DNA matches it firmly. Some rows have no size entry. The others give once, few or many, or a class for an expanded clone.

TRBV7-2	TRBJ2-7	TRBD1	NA	CASSLQGVFTYEQYF	TGTGCCAGCAGCTTACAGGGGGTGTTCACCTACGAGCAGTACTTC
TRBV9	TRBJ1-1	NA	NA	CASSPRRENTEAFF	TGTGCCAGCAGCCCCCGAAGAGAGAACACTGAAGCTTTCTTT
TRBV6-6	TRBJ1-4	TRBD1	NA	CASSYEGAREKLFF	TGTGCCAGCAGTTACGAGGGGGCTCGCGAAAAACTGTTTTTT
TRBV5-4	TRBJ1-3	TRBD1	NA	CASSWDREGGNTIYF	TGTGCCAGCAGCTGGGACAGGGAGGGTGGAAACACCATATATTTT
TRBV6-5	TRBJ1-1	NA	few	CASSLNTVNTEAFF	TGTGCCAGCAGCCTAAATACGGTGAACACTGAAGCTTTCTTT
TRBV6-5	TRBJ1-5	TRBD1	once	CASIGTVPNQPQHF	TGTGCCAGCATAGGGACAGTACCTAATCAGCCCCAGCATTTT
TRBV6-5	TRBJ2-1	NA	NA	CASRGSGNEQFF	TGTGCCAGCAGGGGTAGCGGCAATGAGCAGTTCTTC
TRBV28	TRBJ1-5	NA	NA	CASQAGGTSNQPQHF	TGTGCCAGCCAAGCCGGCGGAACTAGCAATCAGCCCCAGCATTTT
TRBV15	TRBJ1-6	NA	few	CATSRGQEGSPLHF	TGTGCCACCAGCAGAGGGCAGGAGGGTTCACCCCTCCACTTT
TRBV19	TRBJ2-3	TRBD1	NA	CASSIRSQGADTQYF	TGTGCCAGTAGTATAAGGTCGCAGGGGGCAGATACGCAGTATTTT
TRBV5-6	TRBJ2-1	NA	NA	CASSLVGGSSYNEQFF	TGTGCCAGCAGCTTGGTAGGGGGTTCCTCCTACAATGAGCAGTTCTTC
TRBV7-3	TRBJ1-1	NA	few	CASSLTASPGNTEAFF	TGTGCCAGCAGCTTAACGGCTTCACCAGGGAACACTGAAGCTTTCTTT
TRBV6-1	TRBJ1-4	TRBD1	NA	CASSSGDSSNEKLFF	TGTGCCAGCAGTTCGGGGGACAGTTCGAATGAAAAACTGTTTTTT
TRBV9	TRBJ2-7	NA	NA	CASSVAASTYEQYF	TGTGCCAGCAGCGTAGCTGCTAGTACCTACGAGCAGTACTTC
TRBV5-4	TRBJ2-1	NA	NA	CASRIQGNEQFF	TGTGCCAGCAGGATACAGGGCAATGAGCAGTTCTTC
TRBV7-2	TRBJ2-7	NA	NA	CASQAQAATYEQYF	TGTGCCAGCCAAGCACAGGCGGCAACCTACGAGCAGTACTTC
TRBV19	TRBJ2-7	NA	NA	CASSPAAGTYEQYF	TGTGCCAGTAGTCCCGCCGCGGGGACCTACGAGCAGTACTTC
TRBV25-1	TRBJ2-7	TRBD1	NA	CASRQGAYEQYF	TGTGCCAGCAGACAGGGGGCCTACGAGCAGTACTTC
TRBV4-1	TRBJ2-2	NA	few	CASSQAGTAGELFF	TGCGCCAGCAGCCAAGCCGGGACTGCCGGGGAGCTGTTTTTT
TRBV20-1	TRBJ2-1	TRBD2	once	CSADGLAGQFF	TGCAGTGCTGATGGACTAGCGGGGCAGTTCTTC
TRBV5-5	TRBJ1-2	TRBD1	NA	CASSTDRGSYGYTF	TGTGCCAGCAGTACTGACAGGGGTAGCTATGGCTACACCTTC
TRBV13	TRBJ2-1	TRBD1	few	CASSSTGGFPFSYNEQFF	TGTGCCAGCAGCTCCACAGGGGGCTTCCCTTTTTCCTACAATGAGCAGTTCTTC
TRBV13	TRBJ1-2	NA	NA	CASSLGHLNREFEGYTF	TGTGCCAGCAGCTTAGGCCATCTGAACAGGGAGTTCGAAGGCTACACCTTC
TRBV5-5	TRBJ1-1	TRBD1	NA	CASSSGFGTGTEAFF	TGTGCCAGCAGCTCTGGTTTCGGGACAGGCACTGAAGCTTTCTTT
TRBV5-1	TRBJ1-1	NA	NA	CASRRQDNTEAFF	TGCGCCAGCAGAAGGCAGGATAACACTGAAGCTTTCTTT
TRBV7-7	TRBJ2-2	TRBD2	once	CASSPGTSAVTGELFF	TGTGCTAGCAGCCCAGGGACTAGCGCGGTCACCGGGGAGCTGTTTTTT
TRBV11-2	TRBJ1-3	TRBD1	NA	CASSSSGGSSGNTIYF	TGTGCCAGCAGCTCCTCAGGGGGCTCCTCTGGAAACACCATATATTTT
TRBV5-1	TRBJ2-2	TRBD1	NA	CASSFPDRGLDTGELFF	TGCGCCAGCAGCTTTCCCGACAGGGGGCTCGACACCGGGGAGCTGTTTTTT
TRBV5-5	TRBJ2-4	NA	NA	CASIYRVGTKNIQYF	TGTGCCAGCATCTACAGGGTCGGAACCAAAAACATTCAGTACTTC
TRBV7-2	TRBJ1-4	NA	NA	CASSQVLRDEKLFF	TGTGCCAGCAGCCAGGTCTTAAGAGATGAAAAACTGTTTTTT
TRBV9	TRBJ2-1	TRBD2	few	CASSGQSLAASSYNEQFF	TGTGCCAGCAGCGGACAATCACTAGCGGCGAGCTCCTACAATGAGCAGTTCTTC
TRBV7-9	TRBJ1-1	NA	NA	CASSPRLNTEAFF	TGTGCCAGCAGCCCCCGTTTGAACACTGAAGCTTTCTTT
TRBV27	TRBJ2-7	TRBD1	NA	CASSLGGQGSYEQYF	TGTGCCAGCAGCCTGGGGGGACAGGGCTCCTACGAGCAGTACTTC
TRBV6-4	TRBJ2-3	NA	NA	CASSPDSGTDTQYF	TGTGCCAGCAGTCCGGACTCCGGCACAGATACGCAGTATTTT
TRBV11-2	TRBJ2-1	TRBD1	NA	CASSLYGQGYNEQFF	TGTGCCAGCAGCCTGTACGGACAGGGCTACAATGAGCAGTTCTTC
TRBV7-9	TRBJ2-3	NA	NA	CASSAGQRNTDTQYF	TGTGCCAGCAGCGCTGGACAGCGCAACACAGATACGCAGTATTTT
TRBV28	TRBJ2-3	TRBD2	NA	CASSFSGGPTDTQYF	TGTGCCAGCAGTTTTAGCGGGGGGCCCACAGATACGCAGTATTTT
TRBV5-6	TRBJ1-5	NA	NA	CASSLLGEGNQPQHF	TGTGCCAGCAGCTTGCTCGGGGAGGGCAATCAGCCCCAGCATTTT
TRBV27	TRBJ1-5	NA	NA	CASSPSGGGGGQPQHF	TGTGCCAGCAGTCCATCGGGGGGCGGTGGAGGTCAGCCCCAGCATTTT
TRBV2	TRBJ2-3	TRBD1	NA	CANSLQGASTDTQYF	TGTGCCAACAGCCTACAGGGGGCTAGCACAGATACGCAGTATTTT
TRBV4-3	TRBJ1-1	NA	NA	CASRTNTEAFF	TGCGCCAGCAGGACAAACACTGAAGCTTTCTTT
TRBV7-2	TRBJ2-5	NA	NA	CASRDPSRSQETQYF	TGTGCCAGCAGAGACCCCTCGAGGTCCCAAGAGACCCAGTACTTC
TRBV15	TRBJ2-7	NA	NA	CATSREGGGGYEQYF	TGTGCCACCAGCAGAGAAGGGGGGGGCGGCTACGAGCAGTACTTC
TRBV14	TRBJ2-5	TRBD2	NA	CASSLFGSGGETQYF	TGTGCCAGCAGCCTCTTCGGTAGCGGGGGGGAGACCCAGTACTTC
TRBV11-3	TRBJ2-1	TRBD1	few	CASSQGTAINEQFF	TGTGCCAGCAGCCAAGGGACAGCGATCAATGAGCAGTTCTTC
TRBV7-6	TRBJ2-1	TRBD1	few	CASSLTATGGSYNEQFF	TGTGCCAGCAGCTTGACAGCGACAGGGGGCTCCTACAATGAGCAGTTCTTC
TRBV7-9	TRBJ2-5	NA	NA	CASSLAGGETQYF	TGTGCCAGCAGCTTAGCAGGGGGAGAGACCCAGTACTTC
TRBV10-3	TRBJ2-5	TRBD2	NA	CAISESSPRGSQETQYF	TGTGCCATCAGTGAGTCGTCTCCGCGGGGGTCTCAAGAGACCCAGTACTTC
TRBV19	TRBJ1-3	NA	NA	CASTPRSVGNSGNTIYF	TGTGCCAGTACTCCACGTAGCGTGGGGAACTCTGGAAACACCATATATTTT
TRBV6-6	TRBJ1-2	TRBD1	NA	CASSSFLTGIDGYTF	TGTGCCAGCAGCTCCTTCTTGACAGGGATCGATGGCTACACCTTC
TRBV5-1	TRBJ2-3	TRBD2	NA	CASSLATSGGTDTQYF	TGCGCCAGCAGCTTGGCGACTAGCGGGGGGACAGATACGCAGTATTTT
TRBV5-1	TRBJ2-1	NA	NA	CASSSLVSIGGNEQFF	TGCGCCAGCAGCTCCCTAGTAAGCATCGGAGGCAATGAGCAGTTCTTC
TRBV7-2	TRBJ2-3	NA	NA	CASSSNPGADTQYF	TGTGCCAGCAGCTCAAACCCGGGGGCAGATACGCAGTATTTT